The T cell receptor beta chain described here comes from a study of monozygotic twins with inflammatory bowel disease. Every donor provided one blood sample measuring roughly 2.5 ml. With about 17 and 10 cycles respectively, two nested PCRs were carried out on TCRalpha and TCRbeta cDNA. TCRdb reprocessed the 5' RACE reads, with one entry per CDR3 protein and no DNA. The specimen's table records about 330,000 distinct CDR3 sequences. The CDR3 runs 12 residues. The rearrangement joins TRBV12-3 or TRBV12-4 to TRBJ1-4; absent DNA, TCRdb's TRBD1 call cannot be checked. This receptor was taken from a human donor with ulcerative colitis or Crohn's disease, or a healthy co-twin of an affected twin (not recorded which). Sequenced: blood. CDR3 loop: CASGGGGEKLFF.